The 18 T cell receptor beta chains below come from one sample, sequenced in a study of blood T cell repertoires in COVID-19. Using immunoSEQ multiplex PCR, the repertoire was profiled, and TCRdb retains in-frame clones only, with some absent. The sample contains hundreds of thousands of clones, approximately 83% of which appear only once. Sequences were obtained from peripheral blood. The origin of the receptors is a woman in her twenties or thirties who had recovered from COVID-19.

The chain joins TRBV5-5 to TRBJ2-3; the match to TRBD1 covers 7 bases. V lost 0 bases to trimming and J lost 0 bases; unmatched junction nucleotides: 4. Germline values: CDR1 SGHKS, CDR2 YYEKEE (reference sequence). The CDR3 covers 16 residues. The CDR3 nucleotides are TGTGCCAGCAGCTTGGCGGGACAGAGAAGCACAGATACGCAGTATTTT. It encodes CASSLAGQRSTDTQYF.

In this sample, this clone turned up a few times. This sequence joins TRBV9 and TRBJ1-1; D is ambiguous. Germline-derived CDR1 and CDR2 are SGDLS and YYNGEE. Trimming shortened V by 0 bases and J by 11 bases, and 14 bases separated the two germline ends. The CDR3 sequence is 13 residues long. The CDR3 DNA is TGTGCCAGCAGCGTAGCTACGGGTGGCGCGGCTTTCTTT. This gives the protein CASSVATGGAAFF.

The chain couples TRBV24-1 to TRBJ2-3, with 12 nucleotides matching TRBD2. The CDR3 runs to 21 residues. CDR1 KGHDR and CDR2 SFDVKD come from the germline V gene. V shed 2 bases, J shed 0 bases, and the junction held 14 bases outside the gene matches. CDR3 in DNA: TGTGCCACCAGTGATTCACGGGCCCAGACTAGCGGGAGTATTAGCACAGATACGCAGTATTTT. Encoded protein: CATSDSRAQTSGSISTDTQYF.

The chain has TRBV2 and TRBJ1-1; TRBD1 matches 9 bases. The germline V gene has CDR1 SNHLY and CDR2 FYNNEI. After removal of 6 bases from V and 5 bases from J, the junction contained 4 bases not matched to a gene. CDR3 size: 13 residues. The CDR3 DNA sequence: TGTGCCAGCAGACAGGGGGCTGTAACTGAAGCTTTCTTT. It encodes CASRQGAVTEAFF.

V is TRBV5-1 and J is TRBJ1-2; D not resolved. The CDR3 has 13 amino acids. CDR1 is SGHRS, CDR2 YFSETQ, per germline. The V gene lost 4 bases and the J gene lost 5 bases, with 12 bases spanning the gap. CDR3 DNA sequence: TGCGCCAGCAGCCCGGAGGCTGGGTATGGCTACACCTTC. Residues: CASSPEAGYGYTF.

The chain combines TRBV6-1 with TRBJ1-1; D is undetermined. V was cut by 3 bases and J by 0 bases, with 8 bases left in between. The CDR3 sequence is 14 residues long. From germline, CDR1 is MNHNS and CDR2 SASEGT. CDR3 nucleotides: TGTGCCAGCAGTGATCAGAACATGAACACTGAAGCTTTCTTT. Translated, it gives CASSDQNMNTEAFF.

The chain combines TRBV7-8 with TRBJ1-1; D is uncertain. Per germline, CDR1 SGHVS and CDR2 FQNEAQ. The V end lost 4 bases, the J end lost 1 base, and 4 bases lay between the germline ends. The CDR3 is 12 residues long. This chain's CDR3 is CASSWANTEAFF. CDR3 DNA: TGTGCCAGCAGCTGGGCGAACACTGAAGCTTTCTTT.

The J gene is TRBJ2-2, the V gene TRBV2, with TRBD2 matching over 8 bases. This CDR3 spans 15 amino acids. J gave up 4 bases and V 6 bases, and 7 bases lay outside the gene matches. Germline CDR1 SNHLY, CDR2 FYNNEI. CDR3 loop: CASSPLREGTGELFF. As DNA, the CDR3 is TGTGCCAGCAGCCCCCTACGGGAGGGCACCGGGGAGCTGTTTTTT.

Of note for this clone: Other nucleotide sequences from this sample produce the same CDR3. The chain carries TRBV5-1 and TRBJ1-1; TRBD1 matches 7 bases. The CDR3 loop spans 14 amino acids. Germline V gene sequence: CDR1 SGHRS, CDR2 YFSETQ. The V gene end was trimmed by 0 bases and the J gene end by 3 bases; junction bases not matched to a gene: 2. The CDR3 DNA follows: TGCGCCAGCAGCTTGGCAGGGGGTTACACTGAAGCTTTCTTT. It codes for CASSLAGGYTEAFF.

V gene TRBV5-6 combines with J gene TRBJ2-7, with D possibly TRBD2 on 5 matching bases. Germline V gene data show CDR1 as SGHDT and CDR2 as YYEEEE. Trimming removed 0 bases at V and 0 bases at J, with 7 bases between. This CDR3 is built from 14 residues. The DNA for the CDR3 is TGTGCCAGCAGCTTGGGACGGGGCTCCTACGAGCAGTACTTC. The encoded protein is CASSLGRGSYEQYF.

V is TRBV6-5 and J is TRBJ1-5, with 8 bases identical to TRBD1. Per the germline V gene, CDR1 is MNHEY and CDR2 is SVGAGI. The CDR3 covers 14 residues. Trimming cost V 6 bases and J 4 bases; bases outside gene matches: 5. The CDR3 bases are TGTGCCAGCAGCTCCGACAGGGGTAATCAGCCCCAGCATTTT. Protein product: CASSSDRGNQPQHF.

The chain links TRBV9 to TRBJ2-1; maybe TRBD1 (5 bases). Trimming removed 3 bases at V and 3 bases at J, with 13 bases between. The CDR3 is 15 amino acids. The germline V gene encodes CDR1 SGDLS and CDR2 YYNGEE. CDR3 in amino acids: CASSATWGSYNEQFF. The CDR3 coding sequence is TGTGCCAGCAGCGCGACATGGGGCAGCTACAATGAGCAGTTCTTC.

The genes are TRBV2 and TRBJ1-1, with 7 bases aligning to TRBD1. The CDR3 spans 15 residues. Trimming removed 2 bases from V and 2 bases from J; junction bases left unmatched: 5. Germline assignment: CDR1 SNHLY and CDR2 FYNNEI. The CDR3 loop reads CASSEFKGANTEAFF. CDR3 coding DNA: TGTGCCAGCAGTGAATTTAAGGGGGCTAACACTGAAGCTTTCTTT. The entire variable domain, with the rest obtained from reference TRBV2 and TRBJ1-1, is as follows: EPEVTQTPSHQVTQMGQEVILRCVPISNHLYFYWYRQILGQKVEFLVSFYNNEISEKSEIFDDQFSVERPDGSNFTLKIRSTKLEDSAMYFCASSEFKGANTEAFFGQGTRLTVV.

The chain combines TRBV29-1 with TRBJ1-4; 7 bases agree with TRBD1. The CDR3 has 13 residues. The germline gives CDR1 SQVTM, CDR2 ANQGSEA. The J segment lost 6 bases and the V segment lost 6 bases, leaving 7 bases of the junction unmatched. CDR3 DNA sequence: TGCAGCGTGCTCGGGACAGATCATGAAAAACTGTTTTTT. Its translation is CSVLGTDHEKLFF.

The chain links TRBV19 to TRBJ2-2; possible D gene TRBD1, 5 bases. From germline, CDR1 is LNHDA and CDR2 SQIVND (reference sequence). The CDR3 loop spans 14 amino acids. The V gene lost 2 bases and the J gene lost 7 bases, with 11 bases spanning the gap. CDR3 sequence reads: CASSIQGSVGELFF. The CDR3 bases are TGTGCCAGTAGTATACAGGGAAGTGTCGGGGAGCTGTTTTTT.

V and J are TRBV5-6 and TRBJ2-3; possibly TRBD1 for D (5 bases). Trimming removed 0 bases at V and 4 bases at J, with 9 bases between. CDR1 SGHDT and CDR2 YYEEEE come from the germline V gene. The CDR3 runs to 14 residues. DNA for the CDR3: TGTGCCAGCAGCTTGGCCCAGGGCGCAGATACGCAGTATTTT. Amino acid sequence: CASSLAQGADTQYF.

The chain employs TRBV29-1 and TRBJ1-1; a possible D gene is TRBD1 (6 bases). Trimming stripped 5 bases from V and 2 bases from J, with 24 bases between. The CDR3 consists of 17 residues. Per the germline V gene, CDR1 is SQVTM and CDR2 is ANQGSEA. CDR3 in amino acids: CSVSRPGGAKGNTEAFF. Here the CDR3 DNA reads TGCAGCGTTTCAAGACCGGGGGGGGCCAAGGGTAACACTGAAGCTTTCTTT.

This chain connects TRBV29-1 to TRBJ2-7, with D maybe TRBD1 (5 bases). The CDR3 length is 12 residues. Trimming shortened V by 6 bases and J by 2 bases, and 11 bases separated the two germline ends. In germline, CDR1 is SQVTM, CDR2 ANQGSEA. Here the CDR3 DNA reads TGCAGCGTAACGCAGGGCACCTACGAGCAGTACTTC. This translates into CSVTQGTYEQYF.